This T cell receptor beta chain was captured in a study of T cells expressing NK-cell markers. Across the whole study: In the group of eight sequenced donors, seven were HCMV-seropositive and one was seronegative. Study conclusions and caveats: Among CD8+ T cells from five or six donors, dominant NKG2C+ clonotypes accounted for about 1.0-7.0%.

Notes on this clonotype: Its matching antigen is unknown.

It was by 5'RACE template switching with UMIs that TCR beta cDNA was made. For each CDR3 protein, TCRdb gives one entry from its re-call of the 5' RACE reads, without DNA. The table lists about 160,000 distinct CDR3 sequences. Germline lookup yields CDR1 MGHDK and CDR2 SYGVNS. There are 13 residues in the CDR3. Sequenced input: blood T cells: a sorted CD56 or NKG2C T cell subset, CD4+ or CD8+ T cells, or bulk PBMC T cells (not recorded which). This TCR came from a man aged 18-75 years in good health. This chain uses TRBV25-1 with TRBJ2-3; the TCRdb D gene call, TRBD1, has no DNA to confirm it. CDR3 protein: CASEGGGKDTQYF.